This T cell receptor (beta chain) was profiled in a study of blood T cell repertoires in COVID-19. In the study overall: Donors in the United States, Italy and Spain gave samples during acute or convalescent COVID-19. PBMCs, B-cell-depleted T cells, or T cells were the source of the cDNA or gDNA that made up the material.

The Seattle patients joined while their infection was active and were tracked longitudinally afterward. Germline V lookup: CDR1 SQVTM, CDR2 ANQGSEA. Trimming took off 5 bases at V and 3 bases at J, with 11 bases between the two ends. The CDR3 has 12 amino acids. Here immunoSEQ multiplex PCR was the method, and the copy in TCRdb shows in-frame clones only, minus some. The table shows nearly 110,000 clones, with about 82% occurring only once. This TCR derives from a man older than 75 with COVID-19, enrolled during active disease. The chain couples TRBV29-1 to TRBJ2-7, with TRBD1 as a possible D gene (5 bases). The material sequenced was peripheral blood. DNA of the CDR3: TGCAGCGTTACCAGGGCGTACTACGAGCAGTACTTC. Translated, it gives CSVTRAYYEQYF.